This T cell receptor beta chain is from a study of T cell repertoires in cytomegalovirus infection. Looking at the study overall: Use of recently identified HLA-C-restricted and well-studied HLA-B-restricted CMV epitopes was part of the study. Signatures in public TCR beta sequences pointed to both CMV infection and matching HLA type. General observations from the study: The ex vivo response showed dominance by HLA-C-restricted CMV-specific TCR beta clonotypes. Totalled public TCR beta family frequency picked out people who carried CMV plus the relevant HLA.

One entry per CDR3 protein results from TCRdb running MiXCR on the reads. The sample carries nearly 700,000 distinct CDR3 sequences, around a third recorded once. The CDR3 contains 14 residues. The germline gives CDR1 SGHTA, CDR2 FQGNSA. V was trimmed by 3 bases and J by 5 bases, leaving 13 bases between them. Points on this clonotype: Its antigen is unidentified.

The receptor was isolated from a human donor in good health (CMV status not recorded). Some clones in this sample may be carry-over from other donors' samples. J is TRBJ1-2 and V is TRBV7-2; TRBD1 is a possible D gene (5 bases). The input for sequencing was cultured PBMCs, taken from culture after CMV antigen stimulation. The CDR3 DNA sequence: TGTGCCAGCAGCTTTAGGGGTCCAGAATATGGCTACACCTTC. Its translation: CASSFRGPEYGYTF.